This T cell receptor beta chain originates from a study of early T cells in non-severe SARS-CoV-2 infection. About the research overall: Alpha and beta chains were unpaired, from unsorted whole-blood bulk RNA.

Study results and caveats: Lookups in VDJdb leaned toward anti-spike CD8 responses and missed private and CD4 specificities.

Researchers tagged individual cDNA molecules with unique molecular identifiers. TCRdb called the 5' RACE reads again in MiXCR, with one record for every CDR3 protein. The table includes about 56,000 distinct CDR3 sequences, 8% to 11% detected once. This clonotype has ten or more counts. Its antigen is undetermined. This receptor was obtained from an adult who was a healthcare worker with PCR-confirmed SARS-CoV-2 infection or an uninfected control (not recorded which). Material for sequencing was whole blood.

The CDR3 loop is CASSVAQTRSNTGELFF. CDR3 nucleotide sequence: TGTGCCAGCAGCGTAGCCCAGACTCGTTCGAACACCGGGGAGCTGTTTTTT. The chain carries TRBV9 and TRBJ2-2; D unresolved. Germline loops: CDR1 SGDLS, CDR2 YYNGEE. Trimming left V 0 bases short and J 0 bases short, with 12 bases between. CDR3 size: 17 residues.